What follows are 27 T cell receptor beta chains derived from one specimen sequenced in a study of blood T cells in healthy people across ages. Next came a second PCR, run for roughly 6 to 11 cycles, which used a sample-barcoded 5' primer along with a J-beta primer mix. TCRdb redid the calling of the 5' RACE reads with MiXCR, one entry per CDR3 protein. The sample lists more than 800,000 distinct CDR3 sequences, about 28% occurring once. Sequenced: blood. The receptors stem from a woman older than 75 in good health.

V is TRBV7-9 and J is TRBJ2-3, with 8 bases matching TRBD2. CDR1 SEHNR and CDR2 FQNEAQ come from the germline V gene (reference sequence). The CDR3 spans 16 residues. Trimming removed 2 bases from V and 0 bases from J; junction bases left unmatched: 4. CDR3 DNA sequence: TGTGCCAGCAGCTTACGAGCGGGGGTTAGCACAGATACGCAGTATTTT. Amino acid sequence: CASSLRAGVSTDTQYF. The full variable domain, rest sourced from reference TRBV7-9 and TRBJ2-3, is DTGVSQNPRHKITKRGQNVTFRCDPISEHNRLYWYRQTLGQGPEFLTYFQNEAQLEKSRLLSDRFSAERPKGSFSTLEIQRTEQGDSAMYLCASSLRAGVSTDTQYFGPGTRLTVL.

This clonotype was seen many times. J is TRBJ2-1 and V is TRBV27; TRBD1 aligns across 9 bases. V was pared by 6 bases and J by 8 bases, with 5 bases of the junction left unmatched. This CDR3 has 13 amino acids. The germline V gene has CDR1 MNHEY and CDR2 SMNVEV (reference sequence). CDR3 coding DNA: TGTGCCAGCAGAGGGACAGGGTTGTATGAGCAGTTCTTC. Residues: CASRGTGLYEQFF.

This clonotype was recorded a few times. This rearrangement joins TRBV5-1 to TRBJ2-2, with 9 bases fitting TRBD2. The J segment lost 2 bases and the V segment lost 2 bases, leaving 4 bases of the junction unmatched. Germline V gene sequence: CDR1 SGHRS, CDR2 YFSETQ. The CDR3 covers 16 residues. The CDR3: CASSFRLAENTGELFF. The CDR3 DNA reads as TGCGCCAGCAGCTTCCGACTAGCGGAAAACACCGGGGAGCTGTTTTTT.

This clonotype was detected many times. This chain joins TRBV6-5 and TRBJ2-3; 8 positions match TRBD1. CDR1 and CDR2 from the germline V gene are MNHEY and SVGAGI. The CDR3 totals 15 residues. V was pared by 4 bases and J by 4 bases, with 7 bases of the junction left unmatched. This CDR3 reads CASSSTGDRPDTQYF. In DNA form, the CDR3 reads TGTGCCAGCAGTTCGACAGGGGATCGTCCAGATACGCAGTATTTT.

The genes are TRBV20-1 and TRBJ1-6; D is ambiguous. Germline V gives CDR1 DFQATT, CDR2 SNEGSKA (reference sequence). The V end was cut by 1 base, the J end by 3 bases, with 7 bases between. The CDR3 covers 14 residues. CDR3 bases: TGCAGTGCTAGAGGTCGCCGCTATAATTCACCCCTCCACTTT. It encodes CSARGRRYNSPLHF.

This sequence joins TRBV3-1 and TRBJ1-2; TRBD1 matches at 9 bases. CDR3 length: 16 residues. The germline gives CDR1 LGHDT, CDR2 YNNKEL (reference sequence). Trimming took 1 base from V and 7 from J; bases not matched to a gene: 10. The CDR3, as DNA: TGTGCCAGCAGCCAAGGACTCACAGGGGGCCAGGGTGGCTACACCTTC. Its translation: CASSQGLTGGQGGYTF.

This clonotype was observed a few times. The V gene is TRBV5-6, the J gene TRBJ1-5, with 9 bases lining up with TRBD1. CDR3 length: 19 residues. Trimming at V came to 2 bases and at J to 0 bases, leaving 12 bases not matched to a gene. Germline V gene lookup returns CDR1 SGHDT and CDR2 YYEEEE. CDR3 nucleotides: TGTGCCAGCAGCTTTAGCGACAGGGGGTCAAGGGATAGCAATCAGCCCCAGCATTTT. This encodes CASSFSDRGSRDSNQPQHF.

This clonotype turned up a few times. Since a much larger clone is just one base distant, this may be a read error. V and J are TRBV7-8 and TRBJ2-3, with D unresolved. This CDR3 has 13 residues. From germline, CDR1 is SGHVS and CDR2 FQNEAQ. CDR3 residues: CAGSWGVTDTQYF. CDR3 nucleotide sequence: TGTGCCGGCAGTTGGGGTGTAACAGATACGCAGTATTTT.

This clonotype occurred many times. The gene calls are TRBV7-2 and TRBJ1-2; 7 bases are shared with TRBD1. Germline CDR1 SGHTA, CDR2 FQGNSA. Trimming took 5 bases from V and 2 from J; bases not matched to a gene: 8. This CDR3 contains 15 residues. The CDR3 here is CASSQGGGSNYGYTF. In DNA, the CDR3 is TGTGCCAGCAGCCAGGGGGGGGGCAGCAACTATGGCTACACCTTC. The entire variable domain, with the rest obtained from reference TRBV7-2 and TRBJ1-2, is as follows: GAGVSQSPSNKVTEKGKDVELRCDPISGHTALYWYRQSLGQGLEFLIYFQGNSAPDKSGLPSDRFSAERTGGSVSTLTIQRTQQEDSAVYLCASSQGGGSNYGYTFGSGTRLTVV.

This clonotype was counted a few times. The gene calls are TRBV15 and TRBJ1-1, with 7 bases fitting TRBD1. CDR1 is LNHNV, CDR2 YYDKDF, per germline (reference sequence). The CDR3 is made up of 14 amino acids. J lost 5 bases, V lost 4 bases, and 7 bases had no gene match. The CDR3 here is CATSKDRVRTEAFF. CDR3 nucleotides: TGTGCCACCAGCAAAGACAGGGTCCGGACTGAAGCTTTCTTT.

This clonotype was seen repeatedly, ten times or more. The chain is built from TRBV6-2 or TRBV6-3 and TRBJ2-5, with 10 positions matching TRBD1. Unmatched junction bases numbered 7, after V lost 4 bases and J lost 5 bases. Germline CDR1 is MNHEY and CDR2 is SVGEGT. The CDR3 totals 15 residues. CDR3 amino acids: CASSSPDRGFETQYF. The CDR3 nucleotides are TGTGCCAGCAGTTCCCCGGACAGGGGGTTTGAGACCCAGTACTTC.

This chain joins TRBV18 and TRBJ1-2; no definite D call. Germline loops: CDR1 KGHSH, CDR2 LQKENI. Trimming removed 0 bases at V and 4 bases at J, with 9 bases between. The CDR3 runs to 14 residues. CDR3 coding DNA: TGTGCCAGCTCACCACCGGAGGTATTCTATGGCTACACCTTC. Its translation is CASSPPEVFYGYTF.

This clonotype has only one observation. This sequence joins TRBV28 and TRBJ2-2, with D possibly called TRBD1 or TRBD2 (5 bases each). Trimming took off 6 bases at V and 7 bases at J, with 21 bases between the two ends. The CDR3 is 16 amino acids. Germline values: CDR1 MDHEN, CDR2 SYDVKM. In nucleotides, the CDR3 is TGTGCCAGCAGGTCCACTGGGACGGGGTTTAGCGGGGAGCTGTTTTTT. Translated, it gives CASRSTGTGFSGELFF.

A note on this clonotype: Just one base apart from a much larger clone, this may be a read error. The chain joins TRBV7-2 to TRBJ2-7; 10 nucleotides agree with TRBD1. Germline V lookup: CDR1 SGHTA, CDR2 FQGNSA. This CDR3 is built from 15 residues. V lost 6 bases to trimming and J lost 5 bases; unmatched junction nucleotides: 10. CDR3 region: CASRRPGQGIHEQYF. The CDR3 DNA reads TGTGCCAGCAGGAGGCCGGGACAGGGGATCCACGAGCAGTACTTC.

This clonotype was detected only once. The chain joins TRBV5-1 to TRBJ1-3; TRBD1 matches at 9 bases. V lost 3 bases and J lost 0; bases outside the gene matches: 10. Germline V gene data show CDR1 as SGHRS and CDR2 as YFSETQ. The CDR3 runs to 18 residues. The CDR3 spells CASSSGTGQRLSGNTIYF. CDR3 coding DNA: TGCGCCAGCAGCTCTGGGACAGGGCAGAGACTCTCTGGAAACACCATATATTTT. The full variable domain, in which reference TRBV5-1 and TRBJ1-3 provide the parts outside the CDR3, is KAGVTQTPRYLIKTRGQQVTLSCSPISGHRSVSWYQQTPGQGLQFLFEYFSETQRNKGNFPGRFSGRQFSNSRSEMNVSTLELGDSALYLCASSSGTGQRLSGNTIYFGEGSWLTVV.

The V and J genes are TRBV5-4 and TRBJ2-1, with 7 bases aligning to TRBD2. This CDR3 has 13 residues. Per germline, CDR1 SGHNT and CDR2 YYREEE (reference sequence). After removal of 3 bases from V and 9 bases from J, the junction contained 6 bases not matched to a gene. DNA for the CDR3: TGTGCCAGCAGCTGGGGGGGTAGCGGTGAGCAGTTCTTC. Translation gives CASSWGGSGEQFF.

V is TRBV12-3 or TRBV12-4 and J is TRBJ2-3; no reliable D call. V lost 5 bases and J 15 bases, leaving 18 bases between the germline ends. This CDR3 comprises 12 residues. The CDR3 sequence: CASSVRADVQYF. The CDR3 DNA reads TGTGCCAGCAGTGTTAGGGCAGATGTGCAATATTTT.

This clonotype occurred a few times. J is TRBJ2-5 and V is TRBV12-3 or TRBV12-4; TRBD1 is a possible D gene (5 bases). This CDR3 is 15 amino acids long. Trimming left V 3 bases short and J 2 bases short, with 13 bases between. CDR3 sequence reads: CASSFQAKGQETQYF. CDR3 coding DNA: TGTGCCAGCAGTTTTCAGGCCAAGGGGCAAGAGACCCAGTACTTC.

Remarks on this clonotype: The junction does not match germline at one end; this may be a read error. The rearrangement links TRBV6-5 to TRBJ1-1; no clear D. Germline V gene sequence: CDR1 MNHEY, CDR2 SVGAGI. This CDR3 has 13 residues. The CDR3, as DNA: TGTGCCAGCAGTCCCGTATTGAACACTGGAGCTTTCTTT. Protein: CASSPVLNTGAFF.

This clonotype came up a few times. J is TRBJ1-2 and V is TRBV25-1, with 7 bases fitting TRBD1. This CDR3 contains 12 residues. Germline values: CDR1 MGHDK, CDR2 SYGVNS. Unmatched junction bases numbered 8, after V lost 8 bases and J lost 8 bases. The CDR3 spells CASGRGTGGYTF. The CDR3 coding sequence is TGTGCCAGCGGCAGGGGGACGGGGGGCTACACCTTC.

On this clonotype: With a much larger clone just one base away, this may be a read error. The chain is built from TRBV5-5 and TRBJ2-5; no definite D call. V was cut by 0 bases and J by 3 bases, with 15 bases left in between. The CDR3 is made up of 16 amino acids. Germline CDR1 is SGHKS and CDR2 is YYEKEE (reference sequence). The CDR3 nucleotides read TGTGCCAGCAGCTTGGCTACCTCCTCTTTGGAAGAGACCCAGTACTTC. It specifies CASSLATSSLEETQYF.

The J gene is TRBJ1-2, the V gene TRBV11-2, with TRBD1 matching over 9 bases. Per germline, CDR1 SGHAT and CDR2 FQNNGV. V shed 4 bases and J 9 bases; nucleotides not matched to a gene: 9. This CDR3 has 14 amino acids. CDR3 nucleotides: TGTGCCAGCAGCTCTAGCGACAGGGGGTATCGCTACACCTTC. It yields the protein CASSSSDRGYRYTF. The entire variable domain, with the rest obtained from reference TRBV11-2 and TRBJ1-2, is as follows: EAGVAQSPRYKIIEKRQSVAFWCNPISGHATLYWYQQILGQGPKLLIQFQNNGVVDDSQLPKDRFSAERLKGVDSTLKIQPAKLEDSAVYLCASSSSDRGYRYTFGSGTRLTVV.

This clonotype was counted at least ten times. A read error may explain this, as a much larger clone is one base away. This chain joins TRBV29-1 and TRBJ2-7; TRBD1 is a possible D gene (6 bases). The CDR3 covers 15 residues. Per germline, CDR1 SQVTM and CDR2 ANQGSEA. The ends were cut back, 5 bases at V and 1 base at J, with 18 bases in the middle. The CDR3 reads CSVRQDDFSSYEQYF. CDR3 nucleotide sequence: TGCAGCGTTCGACAGGACGACTTTTCATCCTACGAGCAGTACTTC.

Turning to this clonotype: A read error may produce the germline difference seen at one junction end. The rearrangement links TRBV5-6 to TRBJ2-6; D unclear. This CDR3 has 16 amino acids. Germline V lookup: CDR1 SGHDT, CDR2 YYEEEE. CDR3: CASSEQTSSEANVLTF. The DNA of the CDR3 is TGTGCCAGCAGCGAACAAACCAGCTCTGAGGCCAACGTCCTGACTTTC.

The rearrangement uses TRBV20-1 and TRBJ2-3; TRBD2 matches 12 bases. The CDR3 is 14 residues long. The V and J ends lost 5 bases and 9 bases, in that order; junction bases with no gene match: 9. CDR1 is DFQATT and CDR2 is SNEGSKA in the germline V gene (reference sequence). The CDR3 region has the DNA TGCAGTGCTCGACTAGCGGGGGTTACAGGGACGCAGTATTTT. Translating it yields CSARLAGVTGTQYF.

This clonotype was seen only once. The CDR3 region has the DNA TGCAGTGCCGGGACAGGGGCCTCTGGCTACACCTTC. The encoded protein is CSAGTGASGYTF. The genes are TRBV20-1 and TRBJ1-2; the match to TRBD1 covers 10 bases. V lost 6 bases, J lost 7 bases, and 5 bases stayed unmatched. CDR3 length equals 12 residues. In germline, CDR1 is DFQATT, CDR2 SNEGSKA (reference sequence).

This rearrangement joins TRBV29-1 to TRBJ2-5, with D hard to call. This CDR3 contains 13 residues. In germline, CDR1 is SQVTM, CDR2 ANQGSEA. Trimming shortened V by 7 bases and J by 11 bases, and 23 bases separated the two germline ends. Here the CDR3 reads CSAWTASYNGQYF. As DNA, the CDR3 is TGCAGCGCATGGACGGCCTCCTACAATGGGCAGTACTTC.